This is a list of T cell receptor beta chains from one sample in a study of T cells in Graves' hyperthyroidism and ophthalmopathy. TCRdb itself ran the multiplex PCR reads through MiXCR, one entry per CDR3 protein. The sample lists around 620,000 distinct CDR3 sequences; approximately 14% were seen once. Sequencing input: blood. These receptors were taken from a woman aged 18-30 years with Graves' ophthalmopathy. CDR3s include the opening cysteine and the closing phenylalanine or tryptophan.

V: TRBV6-1; J: TRBJ2-7; CDR3: CASSPGTARYEQYF
V: TRBV27; J: TRBJ1-3; CDR3: CASSPRRSSGNTIYF
V: TRBV7-9; J: TRBJ1-4; CDR3: CASSLTGDNEKLFF
V: TRBV30; J: TRBJ1-2; CDR3: CAWRRTRTGRIYGYTF
V: TRBV28; J: TRBJ1-1; CDR3: CASSFARRRGGAGAFF
V: TRBV24-1; J: TRBJ2-3; CDR3: CATSDIASGGLNTQYF
V: TRBV11-1; J: TRBJ2-7; CDR3: CASSLDRGNEQYF
V: TRBV14; J: TRBJ2-1; CDR3: CASSHDDRELSDEQFF
V: TRBV6-5; J: TRBJ2-5; CDR3: CASSYRSSGRTYQETQYF
V: TRBV7-6; J: TRBJ1-1; CDR3: CASSFRTGSTEAFF
V: TRBV12-3/TRBV12-4; J: TRBJ1-1; CDR3: CASSLFSLGDEAFF
V: TRBV4-3; J: TRBJ1-3; CDR3: CASSQAVAIGNTIYF
V: TRBV11-3; J: TRBJ1-3; CDR3: CASSLGQGYGNTIYF
V: TRBV7-2; J: TRBJ2-7; CDR3: CASSLAWGQVVPYEQYF
V: TRBV5-1; J: TRBJ2-1; CDR3: CASSQGLAGGASYNEQFF
V: TRBV19; J: TRBJ2-2; CDR3: CASSMGQGTGELFF
V: TRBV4-2; J: TRBJ2-3; CDR3: CASSQGDNTDTQYF
V: TRBV20-1; J: TRBJ1-2; CDR3: CSARRIRDVGQGNGGYTF
V: TRBV12-3/TRBV12-4; J: TRBJ2-3; CDR3: CASSPNIAGGDTQYF
V: TRBV4-1; J: TRBJ2-1; CDR3: CASSQGLGTVIYEQFF
V: TRBV9; J: TRBJ2-3; CDR3: CASSAGDREQDTQYF
V: TRBV6-2/TRBV6-3; J: TRBJ2-1; CDR3: CASSARGGEQFF
V: TRBV6-1; J: TRBJ1-5; CDR3: CASSYGGGDQPQHF
V: TRBV2; J: TRBJ2-1; CDR3: CASSAETSGRNEQFF
V: TRBV7-9; J: TRBJ1-2; CDR3: CASTLGTGDGYTF
V: TRBV28; J: TRBJ2-7; CDR3: CASSPPPQGAISYEQYF
V: TRBV25-1; J: TRBJ1-5; CDR3: CASSDKEGGGNQPQHF
V: TRBV28; J: TRBJ2-1; CDR3: CASTQGGMGYRKQFF
V: TRBV4-2; J: TRBJ2-7; CDR3: CASSQDRDRGSYEQYF
V: TRBV5-6; J: TRBJ2-7; CDR3: CASSLLGVRAYEQYF
V: TRBV27; J: TRBJ1-2; CDR3: CASSLRRTTQYGYTF
V: TRBV6-1; J: TRBJ2-5; CDR3: CASSEYRGGSGSQETQYF
V: TRBV2; J: TRBJ2-3; CDR3: CASSDWLAVRGGDTQYF
V: TRBV7-8; J: TRBJ2-3; CDR3: CASSPPSSGGADTQYF
V: TRBV7-2; J: TRBJ1-1; CDR3: CASSLVQGISRVNTEAFF
V: TRBV2; J: TRBJ2-7; CDR3: CASSASRDSRAYEQYF
V: TRBV7-3; J: TRBJ1-2; CDR3: CANRDSAYGYTF
V: TRBV7-2; J: TRBJ2-3; CDR3: CASSQTYTGIVDTQYF
V: TRBV3-1; J: TRBJ2-1; CDR3: CASSQEGIAGGPYNEQLF
V: TRBV7-2; J: TRBJ2-1; CDR3: CASSSIPPNEQFF
V: TRBV11-2; J: TRBJ2-3; CDR3: CASSFEYGSTDTQYF
V: TRBV12-5; J: TRBJ2-5; CDR3: CASGLGHSGQAKETQYF
V: TRBV12-3/TRBV12-4; J: TRBJ1-2; CDR3: CASVLDGYTF
V: TRBV2; J: TRBJ1-5; CDR3: CASSENRGYSNQPQHF
V: TRBV19; J: TRBJ2-7; CDR3: CASSAGGGSYEQYF
V: TRBV6-1; J: TRBJ1-1; CDR3: CASSYQLGRTEAFF
V: TRBV2; J: TRBJ2-7; CDR3: CASSPPPKGSLKATYEQYF
V: TRBV29-1; J: TRBJ2-1; CDR3: CSVRRVNEQFF
V: TRBV6-1; J: TRBJ2-1; CDR3: CASSSPSGAYNEQFF
V: TRBV6-1; J: TRBJ1-1; CDR3: CASSEGHEAFF
V: TRBV19; J: TRBJ2-3; CDR3: CASSILSGRGSTDTQYF
V: TRBV6-1; J: TRBJ2-5; CDR3: CASSEMDRGLETQYF
V: TRBV4-3; J: TRBJ1-5; CDR3: CASSQLIATLPQHF